This passage covers 12 T cell receptor beta chains from one sample sequenced in a study of blood T cell repertoires in COVID-19 (dated by TCRdb to the early 2020s). The method behind the library was the immunoSEQ multiplex PCR assay. TCRdb mirrors the immuneACCESS table, restricted to in-frame sequences. Some clones are absent from its copies; in checked studies, under half trace to an unresolved V gene, and the reason for the others is unknown. In this sample the table shows under 300,000 clones, approximately 84% of which occur a single time. The ten top clones hold just over 6.5% of the sample. Specimen: PBMCs or T cells enriched from blood (not recorded which). The receptors derive from a woman aged 45 to 65 who had been exposed to COVID-19.

The rearrangement links TRBV2 to TRBJ2-3; TRBD2 aligns across 11 bases. Trimming removed 5 bases from V and 3 bases from J; junction bases left unmatched: 7. The germline V gene has CDR1 SNHLY and CDR2 FYNNEI. The CDR3 is 16 amino acids. CDR3 sequence: CASSRTTSGGTDTQYF. The DNA of the CDR3 is TGTGCCAGCAGTCGTACCACTAGCGGGGGAACAGATACGCAGTATTTT.

The chain has TRBV19 and TRBJ1-1; D remains ambiguous. Trimming took off 0 bases at V and 5 bases at J, with 13 bases between the two ends. Germline-derived CDR1 and CDR2 are LNHDA and SQIVND (reference sequence). There are 15 residues in the CDR3. The CDR3 DNA reads as TGTGCCAGTAGTATAGAGGCCGGGCGAGGGACTGAAGCTTTCTTT. Translation: CASSIEAGRGTEAFF.

V gene TRBV7-2 combines with J gene TRBJ2-2; D unresolved. The CDR3 spans 12 residues. V lost 4 bases to trimming and J lost 6 bases, with 6 bases between them. Germline CDR1 reads SGHTA; CDR2 reads FQGNSA. This chain's CDR3 is CASSSVPGELFF. The CDR3 nucleotides are TGTGCCAGCAGCTCGGTACCCGGGGAGCTGTTTTTT. The variable domain in full, completed from reference TRBV7-2 and TRBJ2-2, reads GAGVSQSPSNKVTEKGKDVELRCDPISGHTALYWYRQSLGQGLEFLIYFQGNSAPDKSGLPSDRFSAERTGGSVSTLTIQRTQQEDSAVYLCASSSVPGELFFGEGSRLTVL.

V and J are TRBV3-1 (or the pseudogene TRBV3-2) and TRBJ2-1, with D perhaps TRBD1 (7 bases). This CDR3 comprises 14 residues. Looked up from germline, CDR1 is LGHDT and CDR2 is YNNKEL (reference sequence). V lost 4 bases and J lost 9, with 16 bases in between. CDR3 loop: CASSPGAGGLEQFF. CDR3 sequence (DNA): TGTGCCAGCAGCCCCGGGGCAGGGGGGCTTGAGCAGTTCTTC.

V usage is TRBV5-4 and J usage is TRBJ2-1; D remains unclear. The V and J ends lost 0 bases and 4 bases respectively, with 5 bases between them. The CDR3 consists of 13 residues. Germline CDR1 SGHNT, CDR2 YYREEE (reference sequence). This chain's CDR3 is CASSLDWYNEQFF. The DNA for the CDR3 is TGTGCCAGCAGCTTGGACTGGTACAATGAGCAGTTCTTC.

The V gene is TRBV20-1, the J gene TRBJ1-1; 8 positions match TRBD1. CDR3 length: 13 amino acids. CDR1 is DFQATT and CDR2 is SNEGSKA in the germline V gene (reference sequence). Trimming removed 3 bases from V and 5 bases from J; junction bases left unmatched: 5. The CDR3 DNA reads TGCAGTGCTAGTCAGGGGGCTAGGACTGAAGCTTTCTTT. Protein: CSASQGARTEAFF.

The chain has TRBV7-9 and TRBJ2-7; TRBD1 might be the D (6 bases). This CDR3 comprises 15 residues. Trimming left V 1 base short and J 2 bases short, with 12 bases between. Germline V gene sequence: CDR1 SEHNR, CDR2 FQNEAQ (reference sequence). The CDR3 loop is CASSLGGQRTYEQYF. The CDR3 nucleotides are TGTGCCAGCAGCTTAGGAGGACAGAGAACCTACGAGCAGTACTTC.

V and J are TRBV6-2 or TRBV6-3 and TRBJ1-1, with D unclear. CDR1 MNHEY and CDR2 SVGEGT come from the germline V gene. The CDR3 is made up of 14 amino acids. V was pared by 3 bases and J by 0 bases, with 8 bases between. CDR3 in DNA: TGTGCCAGCAGTTATTTAGCGCTGAACACTGAAGCTTTCTTT. Protein product: CASSYLALNTEAFF.

The J gene is TRBJ1-2, the V gene TRBV12-3 or TRBV12-4, with 8 bases fitting TRBD1. The J segment lost 4 bases and the V segment lost 5 bases, leaving 3 bases of the junction unmatched. This CDR3 spans 13 amino acids. The CDR3 nucleotides are TGTGCCAGCAGTCGCACAGGGGGCTATGGCTACACCTTC. This sequence encodes CASSRTGGYGYTF.

The chain links TRBV28 to TRBJ1-5, with TRBD1 as a possible D gene (5 bases). CDR3 length equals 14 residues. V gave up 6 bases and J gave up 1 base, with 10 bases separating them. CDR1 and CDR2 (germline): MDHEN, SYDVKM. This CDR3 is CASSGGGSNQPQHF. The CDR3 DNA sequence: TGTGCCAGCAGCGGGGGGGGGAGCAATCAGCCCCAGCATTTT. The entire variable domain, with the rest obtained from reference TRBV28 and TRBJ1-5, is as follows: DVKVTQSSRYLVKRTGEKVFLECVQDMDHENMFWYRQDPGLGLRLIYFSYDVKMKEKGDIPEGYSVSREKKERFSLILESASTNQTSMYLCASSGGGSNQPQHFGDGTRLSIL.

The chain joins TRBV5-1 to TRBJ2-5, with 11 bases matching TRBD2. This CDR3 has 16 amino acids. V gave up 4 bases and J gave up 3 bases; unmatched junction bases: 8. The germline CDR1 and CDR2 sequences are SGHRS and YFSETQ. CDR3 nucleotide sequence: TGCGCCAGCAGCCCCAGTAGCGGGGGGGCCGAAGAGACCCAGTACTTC. Protein sequence: CASSPSSGGAEETQYF. The full variable domain, in which reference TRBV5-1 and TRBJ2-5 provide the parts outside the CDR3, is KAGVTQTPRYLIKTRGQQVTLSCSPISGHRSVSWYQQTPGQGLQFLFEYFSETQRNKGNFPGRFSGRQFSNSRSEMNVSTLELGDSALYLCASSPSSGGAEETQYFGPGTRLLVL.

The V gene is TRBV21-1, the J gene TRBJ1-4. TRBV21-1 is marked as a pseudogene. The CDR3 contains 18 residues. The CDR3 loop is CASSKGEAGGSTNEKLFF. Written as DNA, the CDR3 is TGTGCCAGCAGCAAAGGGGAGGCGGGTGGGTCAACTAATGAAAAACTGTTTTTT.